The rows below give T cell receptor beta chains drawn from one sample of a study of blood T cell repertoires in COVID-19. Profiling relied on immunoSEQ multiplex PCR, and the TCRdb table lists in-frame clones only, not all of them. Of about 230,000 clones in the sample, approximately 86% are singletons; the top ten hold roughly 1.2%. What was sequenced was peripheral blood. The receptors here all came from a woman aged 25 to 45 with COVID-19, enrolled during active disease. CDR3s include the opening cysteine and the closing phenylalanine or tryptophan. The order of the fields is CDR3 DNA, CDR3 protein, V gene, D gene, clone size, J gene. A D gene is named only where the DNA matches it firmly. Clone size, where shown, is once, few, many, or a class for clones that have expanded.

CDR3nt: TGTGCCAGCACCTATGGCAGGACAGATACGCAGTATTTT
CDR3aa: CASTYGRTDTQYF
v_gene: TRBV6-4
d_gene: .
abundance: .
j_gene: TRBJ2-3

CDR3nt: TGCGCCAGCAGCCTTGACAGGGGTAACACCGGGGAGCTGTTTTTT
CDR3aa: CASSLDRGNTGELFF
v_gene: TRBV5-1
d_gene: TRBD1
abundance: .
j_gene: TRBJ2-2

CDR3nt: TGTGCCAGCAGCTTAAAACAGGGGGCGGTCGGGGAGCTGTTTTTT
CDR3aa: CASSLKQGAVGELFF
v_gene: TRBV7-2
d_gene: TRBD1
abundance: few
j_gene: TRBJ2-2

CDR3nt: TGTGCCAGCAGTTCGGGACTCGTCACAGATACGCAGTATTTT
CDR3aa: CASSSGLVTDTQYF
v_gene: TRBV6-2/TRBV6-3
d_gene: .
abundance: .
j_gene: TRBJ2-3

CDR3nt: TGTGCCAGCAGCCTGCCTGGGGCACACGAGCAGTACTTC
CDR3aa: CASSLPGAHEQYF
v_gene: TRBV5-6
d_gene: .
abundance: few
j_gene: TRBJ2-7

CDR3nt: TGTGCCAGCAGCTTCTACGGGACTTATAATTCACCCCTCCACTTT
CDR3aa: CASSFYGTYNSPLHF
v_gene: TRBV5-5
d_gene: .
abundance: .
j_gene: TRBJ1-6

CDR3nt: TGTGCCAGCAGCAACGGGCTAGCAGACCAAGAGACCCAGTACTTC
CDR3aa: CASSNGLADQETQYF
v_gene: TRBV6-5
d_gene: .
abundance: few
j_gene: TRBJ2-5

CDR3nt: TGTGCCAGCAGTGAATCACTTGGACAGTCAGAAGCTTTCTTT
CDR3aa: CASSESLGQSEAFF
v_gene: TRBV6-1
d_gene: .
abundance: .
j_gene: TRBJ1-1

CDR3nt: TGTGCCAGCAGCCCCATGGGCTCGGGAGGTAGCACAGATACGCAGTATTTT
CDR3aa: CASSPMGSGGSTDTQYF
v_gene: TRBV4-2
d_gene: TRBD2
abundance: .
j_gene: TRBJ2-3

CDR3nt: TGTGCCAGCAGCCAAGAAATAGCGGGAGCGGGAACCGGGGAGCTGTTTTTT
CDR3aa: CASSQEIAGAGTGELFF
v_gene: TRBV4-2
d_gene: TRBD2
abundance: .
j_gene: TRBJ2-2

CDR3nt: TGTGCCAGCAGTTACCGGAGGGAGGTGGAGACCCAGTACTTC
CDR3aa: CASSYRREVETQYF
v_gene: TRBV6-2/TRBV6-3
d_gene: .
abundance: .
j_gene: TRBJ2-5

CDR3nt: TGTGCCAGCAGCTCCAGCGGGGGTCAAGAGACCCAGTACTTC
CDR3aa: CASSSSGGQETQYF
v_gene: TRBV11-1
d_gene: TRBD2
abundance: .
j_gene: TRBJ2-5

CDR3nt: TGCGCCAGCAGTGAGTGGGGCCGGGACTGGAAAAACAATGAGCAGTTCTTC
CDR3aa: CASSEWGRDWKNNEQFF
v_gene: TRBV10-2
d_gene: .
abundance: .
j_gene: TRBJ2-1

CDR3nt: TGTGCCAGCAGCTTTGGGCTAGGAGGCACCGGGGAGCTGTTTTTT
CDR3aa: CASSFGLGGTGELFF
v_gene: TRBV5-4
d_gene: .
abundance: few
j_gene: TRBJ2-2

CDR3nt: TGTGCCAGCAGCGTAGGACTAGCGTCTAGGGAGACCCAGTACTTC
CDR3aa: CASSVGLASRETQYF
v_gene: TRBV9
d_gene: TRBD2
abundance: few
j_gene: TRBJ2-5

CDR3nt: TGCAGCGTTCTCCTTTCCGGGAGCTACGAGCAGTACTTC
CDR3aa: CSVLLSGSYEQYF
v_gene: TRBV29-1
d_gene: .
abundance: once
j_gene: TRBJ2-7

CDR3nt: TGTGCCAGCAGTTACGGGACAGGGGATCTGCCCCAGCATTTT
CDR3aa: CASSYGTGDLPQHF
v_gene: TRBV6-2/TRBV6-3
d_gene: TRBD1
abundance: once
j_gene: TRBJ1-5

CDR3nt: TGTGCCAGTAAAAACGGTGGGACAGACTCCTATAATTCACCCCTCCACTTT
CDR3aa: CASKNGGTDSYNSPLHF
v_gene: TRBV19
d_gene: TRBD1
abundance: .
j_gene: TRBJ1-6

CDR3nt: TGTGCCAGCAGCGTGGGGACTAGCGGGCACCAAGAGACCCAGTACTTC
CDR3aa: CASSVGTSGHQETQYF
v_gene: TRBV9
d_gene: TRBD2
abundance: .
j_gene: TRBJ2-5

CDR3nt: TGTGCCAGCAGTTACGGGCAGGGGTTCTATAATTCACCCCTCCACTTT
CDR3aa: CASSYGQGFYNSPLHF
v_gene: TRBV6-5
d_gene: .
abundance: .
j_gene: TRBJ1-6

CDR3nt: TGTGCCAGCAGCTGGGGGGGCTACGAGCAGTACTTC
CDR3aa: CASSWGGYEQYF
v_gene: TRBV7-2
d_gene: TRBD2
abundance: .
j_gene: TRBJ2-7

CDR3nt: TGCAGTGCTAGTTCGGGAGGGGGCCGGGAGCAGTACTTC
CDR3aa: CSASSGGGREQYF
v_gene: TRBV20-1
d_gene: .
abundance: .
j_gene: TRBJ2-7

CDR3nt: TGTGCCAGCAGCTTTACGGTGAACACCGGGGAGCTGTTTTTT
CDR3aa: CASSFTVNTGELFF
v_gene: TRBV7-3
d_gene: .
abundance: .
j_gene: TRBJ2-2

CDR3nt: TGTGCCTGGACTGGGGGAGGGCGCGACACAGATACGCAGTATTTT
CDR3aa: CAWTGGGRDTDTQYF
v_gene: TRBV30
d_gene: TRBD2
abundance: .
j_gene: TRBJ2-3

CDR3nt: TGTGCCAGCAGCTTCGTAGGGGGCGCGAATTCGGAACTGTTTTTT
CDR3aa: CASSFVGGANSELFF
v_gene: TRBV5-6
d_gene: TRBD1
abundance: .
j_gene: TRBJ1-4

CDR3nt: TGTGCCAGCAGCTTGGGGACAGAGAGCACCGGGGAGCTGTTTTTT
CDR3aa: CASSLGTESTGELFF
v_gene: TRBV5-4
d_gene: .
abundance: few
j_gene: TRBJ2-2

CDR3nt: TGTGCCAGCCTTTCGGGGAGGGGACAGGGGCCGATACCCACAGATACGCAGTATTTT
CDR3aa: CASLSGRGQGPIPTDTQYF
v_gene: TRBV2
d_gene: TRBD1
abundance: .
j_gene: TRBJ2-3

CDR3nt: TGTGCCTGGAGTTTTTCCCAGGACGGGGAGCTGTTTTTT
CDR3aa: CAWSFSQDGELFF
v_gene: TRBV30
d_gene: .
abundance: .
j_gene: TRBJ2-2

CDR3nt: TGTGCCAGCAGCCAAGGGGGGCTGGGTTCACCCCTCCACTTT
CDR3aa: CASSQGGLGSPLHF
v_gene: TRBV3-1/TRBV3-2
d_gene: .
abundance: .
j_gene: TRBJ1-6

CDR3nt: TGTGCCAGCAGCGTAACACCCGGGACAGGGGGCGGAGAAAAACTGTTTTTT
CDR3aa: CASSVTPGTGGGEKLFF
v_gene: TRBV9
d_gene: TRBD1
abundance: .
j_gene: TRBJ1-4

CDR3nt: TGTGCCAGCAGTTCCTGGGGCAATGGCTACACCTTC
CDR3aa: CASSSWGNGYTF
v_gene: TRBV6-2/TRBV6-3
d_gene: .
abundance: .
j_gene: TRBJ1-2

CDR3nt: TGCAGCGTAGAGGGACTCGACAACACCGGGGAGCTGTTTTTT
CDR3aa: CSVEGLDNTGELFF
v_gene: TRBV29-1
d_gene: .
abundance: .
j_gene: TRBJ2-2

CDR3nt: TGTGCCAGCAGCGTGGGGTACAGGGACAGCACAGATACGCAGTATTTT
CDR3aa: CASSVGYRDSTDTQYF
v_gene: TRBV9
d_gene: .
abundance: once
j_gene: TRBJ2-3

CDR3nt: TGTGCCAGCAGTTTATTCGGGGGAGATACGCAGTATTTT
CDR3aa: CASSLFGGDTQYF
v_gene: TRBV27
d_gene: .
abundance: once
j_gene: TRBJ2-3

CDR3nt: TGTGCCAGCAGCTACTCCGGGACAGCTAGACAAGAGACCCAGTACTTC
CDR3aa: CASSYSGTARQETQYF
v_gene: TRBV7-2
d_gene: TRBD1
abundance: once
j_gene: TRBJ2-5

CDR3nt: TGTGCCAGCAGCCAAGGACGCAGGGGGTTTCGTGGAAACACCATATATTTT
CDR3aa: CASSQGRRGFRGNTIYF
v_gene: TRBV14
d_gene: TRBD1
abundance: .
j_gene: TRBJ1-3

CDR3nt: TGTGCCAGCAGCCACGGGAGGACTAGCACAGATACGCAGTATTTT
CDR3aa: CASSHGRTSTDTQYF
v_gene: TRBV7-8
d_gene: TRBD2
abundance: .
j_gene: TRBJ2-3

CDR3nt: TGTGCCAGCAGCTTAGTCGGACTAGCGACCGAGCAGTACTTC
CDR3aa: CASSLVGLATEQYF
v_gene: TRBV11-2
d_gene: TRBD2
abundance: .
j_gene: TRBJ2-7

CDR3nt: TGTGCCAGCAGCCAACTAGCGGGGTACGAGCAGTACTTC
CDR3aa: CASSQLAGYEQYF
v_gene: TRBV3-1/TRBV3-2
d_gene: TRBD2
abundance: .
j_gene: TRBJ2-7

CDR3nt: TGTGCCAGCAGTCGTCAGGAGGCCGGGGAGCTGTTTTTT
CDR3aa: CASSRQEAGELFF
v_gene: TRBV5-6
d_gene: .
abundance: .
j_gene: TRBJ2-2